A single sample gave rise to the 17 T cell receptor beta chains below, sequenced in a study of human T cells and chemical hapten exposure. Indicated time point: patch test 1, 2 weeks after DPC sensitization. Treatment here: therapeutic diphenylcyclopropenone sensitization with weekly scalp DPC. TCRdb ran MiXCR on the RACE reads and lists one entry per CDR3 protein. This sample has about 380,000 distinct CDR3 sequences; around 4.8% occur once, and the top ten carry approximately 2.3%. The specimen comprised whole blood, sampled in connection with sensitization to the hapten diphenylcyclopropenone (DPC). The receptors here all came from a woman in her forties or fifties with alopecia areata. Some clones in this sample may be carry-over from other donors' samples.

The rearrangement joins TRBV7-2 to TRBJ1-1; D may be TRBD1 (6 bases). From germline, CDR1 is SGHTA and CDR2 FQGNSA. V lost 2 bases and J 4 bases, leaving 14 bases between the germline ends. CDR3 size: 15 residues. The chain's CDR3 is CASSLSYGGLTEAFF. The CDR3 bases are TGTGCCAGCAGCTTAAGTTATGGGGGCCTCACTGAAGCTTTCTTT.

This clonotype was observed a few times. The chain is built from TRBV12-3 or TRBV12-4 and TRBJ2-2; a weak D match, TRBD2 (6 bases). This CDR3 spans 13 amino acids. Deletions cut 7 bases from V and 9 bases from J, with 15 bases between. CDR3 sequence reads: CASTFGGARELFF. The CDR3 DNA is TGTGCCAGCACCTTCGGAGGGGCCCGGGAGCTGTTTTTT.

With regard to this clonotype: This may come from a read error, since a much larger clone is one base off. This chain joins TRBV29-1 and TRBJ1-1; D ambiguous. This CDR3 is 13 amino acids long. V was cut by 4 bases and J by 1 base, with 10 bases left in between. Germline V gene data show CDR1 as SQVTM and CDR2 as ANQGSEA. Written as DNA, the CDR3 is TGCAGCGTTGTAGGAGGGCAGAACACTGAAGCTTTCTTT. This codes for CSVVGGQNTEAFF. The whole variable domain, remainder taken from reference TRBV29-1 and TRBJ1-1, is SAVISQKPSRDICQRGTSLTIQCQVDSQVTMMFWYRQQPGQSLTLIATANQGSEATYESGFVIDKFPISRPNLTFSTLTVSNMSPEDSSIYLCSVVGGQNTEAFFGQGTRLTVV.

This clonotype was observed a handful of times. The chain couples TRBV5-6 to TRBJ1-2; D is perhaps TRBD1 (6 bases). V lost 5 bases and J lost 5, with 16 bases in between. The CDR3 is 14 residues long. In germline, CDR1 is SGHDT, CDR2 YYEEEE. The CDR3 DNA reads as TGTGCCAGCAGATGGAGAGGGGGGACATATGGCTACACCTTC. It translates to CASRWRGGTYGYTF.

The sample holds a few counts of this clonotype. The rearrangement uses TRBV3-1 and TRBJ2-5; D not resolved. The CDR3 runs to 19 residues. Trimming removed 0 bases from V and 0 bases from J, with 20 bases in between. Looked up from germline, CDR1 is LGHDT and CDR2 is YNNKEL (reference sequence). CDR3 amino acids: CASSQDFSSHSPYQETQYF. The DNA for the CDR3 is TGTGCCAGCAGCCAAGATTTCTCGAGTCACTCTCCGTACCAAGAGACCCAGTACTTC.

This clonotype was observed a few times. The CDR3 is CASGLSDGGRTEAFF. The CDR3 DNA is TGTGCTAGTGGTTTGTCGGACGGGGGACGCACTGAAGCTTTCTTT. V gene TRBV12-5 combines with J gene TRBJ1-1, with D possibly matching TRBD1 (5 bases). This CDR3 region has 15 residues. Per the germline V gene, CDR1 is LGHNT and CDR2 is FRNRAP. Trimming took off 2 bases at V and 4 bases at J, with 14 bases between the two ends.

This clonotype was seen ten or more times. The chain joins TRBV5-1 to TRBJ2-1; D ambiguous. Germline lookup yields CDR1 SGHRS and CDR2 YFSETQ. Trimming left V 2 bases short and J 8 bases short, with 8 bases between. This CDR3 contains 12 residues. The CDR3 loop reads CASSLSLDEQFF. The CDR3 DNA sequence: TGCGCCAGCAGCTTATCACTCGATGAGCAGTTCTTC.

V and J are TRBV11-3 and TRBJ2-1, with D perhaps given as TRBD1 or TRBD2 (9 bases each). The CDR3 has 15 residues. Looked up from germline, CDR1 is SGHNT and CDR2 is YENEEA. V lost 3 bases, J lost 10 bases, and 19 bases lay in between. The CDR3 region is CASSFLASGTGEQFF. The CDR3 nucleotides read TGTGCCAGCAGCTTTCTGGCTAGCGGGACAGGGGAGCAGTTCTTC.

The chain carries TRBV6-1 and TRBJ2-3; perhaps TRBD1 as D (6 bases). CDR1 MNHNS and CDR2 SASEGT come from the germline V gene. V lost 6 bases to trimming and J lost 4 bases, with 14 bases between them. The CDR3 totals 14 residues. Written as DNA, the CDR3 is TGTGCCAGCAGCGCAGGGGTCCCCCCAGATACGCAGTATTTT. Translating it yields CASSAGVPPDTQYF.

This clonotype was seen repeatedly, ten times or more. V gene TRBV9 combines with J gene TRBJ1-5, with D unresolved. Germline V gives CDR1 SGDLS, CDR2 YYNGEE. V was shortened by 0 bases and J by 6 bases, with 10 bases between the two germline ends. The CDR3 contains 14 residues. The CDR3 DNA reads TGTGCCAGCAGCGTAGATGGAGCTGCTCAGCCCCAGCATTTT. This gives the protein CASSVDGAAQPQHF.

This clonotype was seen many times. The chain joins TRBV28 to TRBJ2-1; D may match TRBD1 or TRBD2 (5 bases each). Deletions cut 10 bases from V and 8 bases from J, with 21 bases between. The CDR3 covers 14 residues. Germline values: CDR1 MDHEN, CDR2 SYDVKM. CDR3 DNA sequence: TGTGCCACCTCTGAGGGGAGAGTTCCCTATGAGCAGTTCTTC. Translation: CATSEGRVPYEQFF.

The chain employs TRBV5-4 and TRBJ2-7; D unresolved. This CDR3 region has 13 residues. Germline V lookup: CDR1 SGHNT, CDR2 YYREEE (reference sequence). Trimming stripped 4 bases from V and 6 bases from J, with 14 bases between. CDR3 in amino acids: CASSVPRSPEQYF. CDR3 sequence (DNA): TGTGCCAGCAGCGTCCCACGAAGTCCCGAGCAGTACTTC.

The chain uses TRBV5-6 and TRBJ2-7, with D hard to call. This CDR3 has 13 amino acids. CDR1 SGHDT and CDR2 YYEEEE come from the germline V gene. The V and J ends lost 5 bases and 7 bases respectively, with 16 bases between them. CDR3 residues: CASRGPLWTEQYF. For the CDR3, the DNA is TGTGCCAGCAGGGGCCCACTCTGGACGGAGCAGTACTTC.

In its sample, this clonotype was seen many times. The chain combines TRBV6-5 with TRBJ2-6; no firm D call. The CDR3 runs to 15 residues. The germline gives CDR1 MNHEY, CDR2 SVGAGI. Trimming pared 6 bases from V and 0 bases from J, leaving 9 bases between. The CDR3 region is CASSTLSSGANVLTF. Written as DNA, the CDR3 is TGTGCCAGCAGCACTTTGAGCTCTGGGGCCAACGTCCTGACTTTC.

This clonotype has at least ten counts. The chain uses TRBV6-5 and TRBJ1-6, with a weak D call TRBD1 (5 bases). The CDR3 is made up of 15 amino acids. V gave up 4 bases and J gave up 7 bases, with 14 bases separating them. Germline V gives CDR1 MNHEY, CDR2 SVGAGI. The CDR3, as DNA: TGTGCCAGCAGTTCCTCCGGACGGGGGAATTCACCCCTCCACTTT. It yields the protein CASSSSGRGNSPLHF.

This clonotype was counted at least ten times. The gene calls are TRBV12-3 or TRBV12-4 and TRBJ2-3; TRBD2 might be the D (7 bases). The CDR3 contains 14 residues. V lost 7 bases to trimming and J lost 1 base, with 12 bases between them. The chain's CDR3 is CASTLGGRTDTQYF. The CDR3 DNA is TGTGCCAGCACCCTGGGGGGGCGCACAGATACGCAGTATTTT.

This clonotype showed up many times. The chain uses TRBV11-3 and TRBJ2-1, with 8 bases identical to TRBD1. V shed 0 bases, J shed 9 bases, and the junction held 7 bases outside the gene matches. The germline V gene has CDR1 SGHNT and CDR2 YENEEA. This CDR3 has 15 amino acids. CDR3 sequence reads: CASSLETGVGGEQFF. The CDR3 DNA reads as TGTGCCAGCAGCTTAGAGACAGGGGTAGGGGGTGAGCAGTTCTTC.